This is a list of T cell receptor beta chains from one sample in a study of shared clonotypes between healthy human individuals. Profiling relied on immunoSEQ multiplex PCR, and the TCRdb table lists in-frame clones only, not all of them. The sample lists about a million clones, more than 75% occurring once. Material: memory CD4+ T cells sorted from blood. The receptor source for this set is a man between 18 and 29 years old in good health. The CDR3 runs from the conserved cysteine through the conserved F or W. A D gene is named only where the DNA matches it firmly. Rows may omit the clone size; those that give it use once, few, many or a size class.

v_gene	j_gene	d_gene	len	abundance	CDR3aa	CDR3nt
TRBV7-2	TRBJ1-1	-	16	-	CASSLLLPMGNTEAFF	TGTGCCAGCAGCTTGCTTTTACCCATGGGGAACACTGAAGCTTTCTTT
TRBV18	TRBJ1-1	-	14	-	CASSPSDVNTEAFF	TGTGCCAGCTCACCAAGTGACGTGAACACTGAAGCTTTCTTT
TRBV4-1	TRBJ1-2	-	15	-	CASSQAPAGVYGYTF	TGCGCCAGCAGCCAAGCTCCAGCGGGAGTCTATGGCTACACCTTC
TRBV6-1	TRBJ1-2	-	13	-	CASSEIWDFDYTF	TGTGCCAGCAGTGAAATCTGGGACTTTGACTACACCTTC
TRBV5-6	TRBJ1-2	-	13	-	CASSPDGIPATTF	TGTGCCAGCAGCCCCGACGGGATACCGGCTACCACCTTC
TRBV11-3	TRBJ1-4	-	13	few	CASSLNGEEKLFF	TGTGCCAGCAGCCTTAACGGGGAAGAAAAACTGTTTTTT
TRBV10-3	TRBJ1-5	-	12	-	CAISESHQPQHF	TGTGCCATCAGTGAGTCACACCAGCCCCAGCATTTT
TRBV15	TRBJ2-2	-	13	-	CATSRWAAGELFF	TGTGCCACCAGCAGGTGGGCGGCCGGGGAGCTGTTTTTT
TRBV28	TRBJ1-2	-	15	-	CASKGWGNWVDGYTF	TGTGCCAGCAAAGGGTGGGGGAATTGGGTCGATGGCTACACCTTC
TRBV5-6	TRBJ1-2	TRBD1	14	-	CASSWDRVNYGYTF	TGTGCCAGCAGTTGGGACAGGGTTAACTATGGCTACACCTTC
TRBV7-9	TRBJ1-1	-	15	few	CASSLAELGDTEAFF	TGTGCCAGCAGCTTAGCGGAACTAGGGGACACTGAAGCTTTCTTT